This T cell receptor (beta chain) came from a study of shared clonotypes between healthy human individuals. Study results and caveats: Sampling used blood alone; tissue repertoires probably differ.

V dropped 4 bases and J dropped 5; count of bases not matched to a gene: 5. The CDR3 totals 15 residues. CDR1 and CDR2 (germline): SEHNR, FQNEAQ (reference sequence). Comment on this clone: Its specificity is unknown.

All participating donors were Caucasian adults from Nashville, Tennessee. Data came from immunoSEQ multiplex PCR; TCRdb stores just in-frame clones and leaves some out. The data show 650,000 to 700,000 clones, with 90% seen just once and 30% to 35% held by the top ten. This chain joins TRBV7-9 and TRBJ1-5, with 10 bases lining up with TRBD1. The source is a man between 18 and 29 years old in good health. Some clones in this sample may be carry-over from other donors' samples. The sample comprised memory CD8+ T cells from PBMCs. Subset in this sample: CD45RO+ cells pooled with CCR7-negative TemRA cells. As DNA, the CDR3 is TGTGCCAGCAGCTCGACAGGGGGCGAGGATCAGCCCCAGCATTTT. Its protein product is CASSSTGGEDQPQHF.